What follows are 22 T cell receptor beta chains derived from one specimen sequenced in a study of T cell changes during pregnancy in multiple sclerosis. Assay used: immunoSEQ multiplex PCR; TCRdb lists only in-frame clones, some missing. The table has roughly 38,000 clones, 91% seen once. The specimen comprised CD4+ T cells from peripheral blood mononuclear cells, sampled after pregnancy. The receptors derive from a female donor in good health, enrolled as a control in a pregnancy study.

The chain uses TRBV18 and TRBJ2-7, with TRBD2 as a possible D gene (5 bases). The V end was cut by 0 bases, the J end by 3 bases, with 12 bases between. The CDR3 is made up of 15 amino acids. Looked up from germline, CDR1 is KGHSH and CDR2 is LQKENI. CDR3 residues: CASSPPVEGFYEQYF. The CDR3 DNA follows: TGTGCCAGCTCACCACCGGTAGAGGGATTCTACGAGCAGTACTTC.

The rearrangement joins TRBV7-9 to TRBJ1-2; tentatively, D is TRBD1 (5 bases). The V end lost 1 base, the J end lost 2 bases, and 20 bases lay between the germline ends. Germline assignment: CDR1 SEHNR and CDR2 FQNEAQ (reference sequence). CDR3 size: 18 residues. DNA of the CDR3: TGTGCCAGCAGCTTAGATGGCGGACACGGACGCCGAAACTATGGCTACACCTTC. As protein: CASSLDGGHGRRNYGYTF. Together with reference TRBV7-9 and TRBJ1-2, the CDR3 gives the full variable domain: DTGVSQNPRHKITKRGQNVTFRCDPISEHNRLYWYRQTLGQGPEFLTYFQNEAQLEKSRLLSDRFSAERPKGSFSTLEIQRTEQGDSAMYLCASSLDGGHGRRNYGYTFGSGTRLTVV.

The CDR3 DNA follows: TGTGCCAGCAGCCGTCGGGGCGCTAGCGGGAGTTACGAGCAGTACTTC. The encoded protein is CASSRRGASGSYEQYF. This sequence joins TRBV11-2 and TRBJ2-7, with TRBD2 matching over 10 bases. The CDR3 spans 16 residues. The germline V gene has CDR1 SGHAT and CDR2 FQNNGV. V lost 5 bases, J lost 4 bases, and 11 bases stayed unmatched.

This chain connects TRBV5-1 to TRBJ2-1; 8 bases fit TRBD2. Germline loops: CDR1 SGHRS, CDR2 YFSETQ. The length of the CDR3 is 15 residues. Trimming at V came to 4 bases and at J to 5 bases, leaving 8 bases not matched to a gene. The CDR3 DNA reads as TGCGCCAGCAGCAGCTCGACTAGCGTAAACAATGAGCAGTTCTTC. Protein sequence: CASSSSTSVNNEQFF.

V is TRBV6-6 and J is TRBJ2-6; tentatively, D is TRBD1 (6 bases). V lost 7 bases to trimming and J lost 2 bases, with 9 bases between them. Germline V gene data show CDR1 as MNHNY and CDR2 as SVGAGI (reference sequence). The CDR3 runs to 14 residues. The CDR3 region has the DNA TGTGCCAGCACTCGGACAGCTGGGGCCAACGTCCTGACTTTC. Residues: CASTRTAGANVLTF.

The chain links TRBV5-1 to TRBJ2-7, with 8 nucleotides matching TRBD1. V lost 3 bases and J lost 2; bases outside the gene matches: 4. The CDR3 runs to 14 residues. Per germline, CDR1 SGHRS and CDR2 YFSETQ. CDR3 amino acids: CASSWGQATYEQYF. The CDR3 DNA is TGCGCCAGCAGCTGGGGACAGGCAACCTACGAGCAGTACTTC.

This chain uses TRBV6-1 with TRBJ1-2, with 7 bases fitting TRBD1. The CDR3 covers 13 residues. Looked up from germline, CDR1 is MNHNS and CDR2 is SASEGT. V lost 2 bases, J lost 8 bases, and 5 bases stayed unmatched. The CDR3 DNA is TGTGCCAGCAGTGAACGGCAGGGGGACGGCTACACCTTC. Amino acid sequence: CASSERQGDGYTF.

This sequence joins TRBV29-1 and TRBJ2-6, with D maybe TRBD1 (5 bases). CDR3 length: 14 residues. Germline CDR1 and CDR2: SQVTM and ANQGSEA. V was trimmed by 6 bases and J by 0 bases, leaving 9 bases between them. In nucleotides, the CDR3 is TGCAGCGTCTTGGACACCTCTGGGGCCAACGTCCTGACTTTC. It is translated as CSVLDTSGANVLTF.

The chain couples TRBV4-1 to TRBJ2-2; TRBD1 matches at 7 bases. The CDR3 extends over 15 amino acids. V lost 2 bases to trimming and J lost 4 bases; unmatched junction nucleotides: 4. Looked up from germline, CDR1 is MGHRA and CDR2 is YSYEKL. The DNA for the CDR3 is TGCGCCAGCAGCCAACGACAGGGCGGCACCGGGGAGCTGTTTTTT. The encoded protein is CASSQRQGGTGELFF.

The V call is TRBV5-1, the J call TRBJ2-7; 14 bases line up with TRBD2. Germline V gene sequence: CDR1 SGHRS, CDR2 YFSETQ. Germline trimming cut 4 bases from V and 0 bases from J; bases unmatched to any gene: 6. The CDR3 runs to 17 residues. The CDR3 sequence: CASSQGLAGVHSYEQYF. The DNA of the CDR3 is TGCGCCAGCAGCCAGGGACTAGCGGGGGTACACTCCTACGAGCAGTACTTC.

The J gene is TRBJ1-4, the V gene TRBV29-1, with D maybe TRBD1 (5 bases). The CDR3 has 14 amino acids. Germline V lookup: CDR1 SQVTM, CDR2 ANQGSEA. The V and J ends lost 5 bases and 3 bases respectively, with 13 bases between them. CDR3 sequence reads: CSVTTGVSNEKLFF. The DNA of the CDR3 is TGCAGCGTTACGACGGGGGTCTCTAATGAAAAACTGTTTTTT.

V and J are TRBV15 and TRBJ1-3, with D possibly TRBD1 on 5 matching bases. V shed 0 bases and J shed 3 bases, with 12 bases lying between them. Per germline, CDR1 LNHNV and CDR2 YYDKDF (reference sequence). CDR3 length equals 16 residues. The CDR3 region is CATSRDNRRLGNTIYF. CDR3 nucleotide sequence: TGTGCCACCAGCAGAGATAACAGGCGCCTTGGAAACACCATATATTTT.

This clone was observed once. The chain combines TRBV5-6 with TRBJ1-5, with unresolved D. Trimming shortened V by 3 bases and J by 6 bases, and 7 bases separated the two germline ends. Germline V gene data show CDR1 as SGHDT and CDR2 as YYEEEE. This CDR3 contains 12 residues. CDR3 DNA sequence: TGTGCCAGCAGCTCCGGTAGTCAGCCCCAGCATTTT. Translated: CASSSGSQPQHF.

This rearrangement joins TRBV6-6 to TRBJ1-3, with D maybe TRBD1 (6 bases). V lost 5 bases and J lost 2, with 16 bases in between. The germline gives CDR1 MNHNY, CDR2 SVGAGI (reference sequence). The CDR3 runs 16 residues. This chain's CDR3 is CASSPDSAGAGNTIYF. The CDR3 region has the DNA TGTGCCAGCAGTCCGGACTCGGCAGGGGCTGGAAACACCATATATTTT.

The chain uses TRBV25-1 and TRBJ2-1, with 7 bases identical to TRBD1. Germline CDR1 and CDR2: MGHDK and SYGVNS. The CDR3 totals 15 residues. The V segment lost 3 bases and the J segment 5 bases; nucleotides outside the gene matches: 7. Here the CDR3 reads CASSDSRQGDNEQFF. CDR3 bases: TGTGCCAGCAGTGACTCCCGACAGGGCGACAATGAGCAGTTCTTC.

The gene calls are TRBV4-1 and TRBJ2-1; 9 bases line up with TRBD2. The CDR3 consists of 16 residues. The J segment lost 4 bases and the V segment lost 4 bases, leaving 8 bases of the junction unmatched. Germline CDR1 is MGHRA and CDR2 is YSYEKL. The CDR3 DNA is TGCGCCAGCAGCCGTAGGTCCCTAGCGGGATACAATGAGCAGTTCTTC. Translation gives CASSRRSLAGYNEQFF.

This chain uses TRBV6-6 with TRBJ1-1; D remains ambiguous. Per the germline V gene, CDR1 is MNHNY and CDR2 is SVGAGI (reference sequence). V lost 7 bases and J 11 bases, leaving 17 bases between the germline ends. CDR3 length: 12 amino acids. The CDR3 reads CASTPNGERAFF. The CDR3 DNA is TGTGCCAGCACCCCGAACGGTGAACGGGCTTTCTTT.

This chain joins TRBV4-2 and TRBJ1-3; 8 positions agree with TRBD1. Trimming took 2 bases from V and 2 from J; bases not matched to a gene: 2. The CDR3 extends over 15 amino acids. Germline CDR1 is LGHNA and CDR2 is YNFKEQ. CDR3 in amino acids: CASSQSTGAGNTIYF. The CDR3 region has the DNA TGTGCCAGCAGCCAATCGACAGGGGCTGGAAACACCATATATTTT.

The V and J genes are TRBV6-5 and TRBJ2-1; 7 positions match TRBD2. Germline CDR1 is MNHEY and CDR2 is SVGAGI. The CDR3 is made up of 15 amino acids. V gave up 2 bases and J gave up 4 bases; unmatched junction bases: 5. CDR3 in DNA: TGTGCCAGCAGTTACGTATCGGGGGGATACAATGAGCAGTTCTTC. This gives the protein CASSYVSGGYNEQFF.

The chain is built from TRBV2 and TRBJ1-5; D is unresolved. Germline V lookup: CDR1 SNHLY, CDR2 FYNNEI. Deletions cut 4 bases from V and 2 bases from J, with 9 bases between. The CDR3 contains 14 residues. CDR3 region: CASSGGLGNQPQHF. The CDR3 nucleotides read TGTGCCAGCAGTGGAGGGTTGGGCAATCAGCCCCAGCATTTT.

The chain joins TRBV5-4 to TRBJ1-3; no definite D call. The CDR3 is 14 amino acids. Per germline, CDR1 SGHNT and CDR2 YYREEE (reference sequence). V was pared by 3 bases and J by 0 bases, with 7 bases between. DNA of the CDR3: TGTGCCAGCAGCTCGAGCTACTCTGGAAACACCATATATTTT. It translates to CASSSSYSGNTIYF. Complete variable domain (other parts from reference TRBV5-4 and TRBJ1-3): ETGVTQSPTHLIKTRGQQVTLRCSSQSGHNTVSWYQQALGQGPQFIFQYYREEENGRGNFPPRFSGLQFPNYSSELNVNALELDDSALYLCASSSSYSGNTIYFGEGSWLTVV.

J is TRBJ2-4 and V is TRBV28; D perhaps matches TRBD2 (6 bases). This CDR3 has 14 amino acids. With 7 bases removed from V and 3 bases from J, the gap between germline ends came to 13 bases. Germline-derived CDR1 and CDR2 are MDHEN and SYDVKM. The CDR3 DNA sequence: TGTGCCAGCACGGGTCCCGGGGGCAAAAACATTCAGTACTTC. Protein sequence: CASTGPGGKNIQYF.